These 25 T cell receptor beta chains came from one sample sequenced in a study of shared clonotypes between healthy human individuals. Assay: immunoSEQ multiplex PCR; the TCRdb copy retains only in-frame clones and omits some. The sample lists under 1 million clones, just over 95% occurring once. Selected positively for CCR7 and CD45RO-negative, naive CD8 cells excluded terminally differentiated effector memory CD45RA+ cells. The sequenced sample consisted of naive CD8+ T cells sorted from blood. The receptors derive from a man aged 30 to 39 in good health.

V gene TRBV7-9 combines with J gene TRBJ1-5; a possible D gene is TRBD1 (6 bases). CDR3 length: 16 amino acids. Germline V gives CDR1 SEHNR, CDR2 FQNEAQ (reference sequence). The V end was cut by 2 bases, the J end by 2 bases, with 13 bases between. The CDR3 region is CASSLTGGSGNQPQHF. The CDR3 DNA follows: TGTGCCAGCAGCTTAACGGGGGGCTCGGGCAATCAGCCCCAGCATTTT.

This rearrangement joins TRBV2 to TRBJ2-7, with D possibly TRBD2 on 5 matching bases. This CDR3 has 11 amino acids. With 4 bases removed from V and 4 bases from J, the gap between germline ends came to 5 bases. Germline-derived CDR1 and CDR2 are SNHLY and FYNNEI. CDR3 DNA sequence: TGTGCCAGCAGTGGACTATACGAGCAGTACTTC. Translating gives CASSGLYEQYF.

The DNA for the CDR3 is TGTGCCAGCAGGGACAGAATTTTCGGGGAGCTGTTTTTT. Amino acid sequence: CASRDRIFGELFF. V gene TRBV6-1 combines with J gene TRBJ2-2, with a weak D call TRBD1 (6 bases). From germline, CDR1 is MNHNS and CDR2 SASEGT. The V end was cut by 6 bases, the J end by 7 bases, with 12 bases between. This CDR3 contains 13 residues.

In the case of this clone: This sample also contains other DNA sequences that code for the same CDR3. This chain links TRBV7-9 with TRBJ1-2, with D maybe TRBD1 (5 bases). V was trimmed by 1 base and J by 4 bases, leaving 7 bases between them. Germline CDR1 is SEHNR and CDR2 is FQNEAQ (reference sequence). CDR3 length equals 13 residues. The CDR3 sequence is CASSLGGSYGYTF. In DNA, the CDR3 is TGTGCCAGCAGCTTAGGGGGCAGCTATGGCTACACCTTC.

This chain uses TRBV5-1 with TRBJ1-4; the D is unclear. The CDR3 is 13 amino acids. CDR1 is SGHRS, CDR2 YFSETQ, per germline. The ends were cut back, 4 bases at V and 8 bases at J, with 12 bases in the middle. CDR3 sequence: CASSIRTGEKLFF. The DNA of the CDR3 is TGCGCCAGCAGCATACGGACGGGCGAAAAACTGTTTTTT.

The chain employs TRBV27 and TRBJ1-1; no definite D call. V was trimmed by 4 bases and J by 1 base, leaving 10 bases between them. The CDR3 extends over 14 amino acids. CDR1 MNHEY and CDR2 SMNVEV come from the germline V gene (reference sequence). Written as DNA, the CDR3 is TGTGCCAGCAGTTCCTCGCGGGAGAACACTGAAGCTTTCTTT. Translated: CASSSSRENTEAFF.

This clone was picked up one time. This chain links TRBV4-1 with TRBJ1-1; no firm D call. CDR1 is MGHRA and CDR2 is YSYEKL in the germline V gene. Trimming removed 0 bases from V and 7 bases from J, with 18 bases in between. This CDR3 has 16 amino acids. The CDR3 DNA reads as TGCGCCAGCAGCCAAGATTTGTCCGGGAGGTTAAGTGAAGCTTTCTTT. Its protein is CASSQDLSGRLSEAFF.

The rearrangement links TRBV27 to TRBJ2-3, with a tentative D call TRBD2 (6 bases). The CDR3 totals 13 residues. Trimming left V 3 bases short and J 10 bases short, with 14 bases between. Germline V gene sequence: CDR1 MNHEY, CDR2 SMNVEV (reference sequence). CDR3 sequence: CASSFQLTSAQYF. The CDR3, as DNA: TGTGCCAGCAGTTTCCAGCTGACTAGTGCGCAGTATTTT.

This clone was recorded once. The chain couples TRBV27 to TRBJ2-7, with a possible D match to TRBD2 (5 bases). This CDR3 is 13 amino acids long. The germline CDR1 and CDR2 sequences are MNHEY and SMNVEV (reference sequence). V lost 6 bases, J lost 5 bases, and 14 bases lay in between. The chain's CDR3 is CASSSAGEHEQYF. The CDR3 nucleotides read TGTGCCAGCAGCTCAGCTGGGGAGCACGAGCAGTACTTC.

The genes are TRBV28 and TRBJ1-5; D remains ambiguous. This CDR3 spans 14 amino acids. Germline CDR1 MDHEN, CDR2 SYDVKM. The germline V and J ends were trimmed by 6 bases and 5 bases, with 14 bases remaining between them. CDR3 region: CASRGREGYQPQHF. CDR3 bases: TGTGCCAGCAGAGGACGGGAGGGTTATCAGCCCCAGCATTTT.

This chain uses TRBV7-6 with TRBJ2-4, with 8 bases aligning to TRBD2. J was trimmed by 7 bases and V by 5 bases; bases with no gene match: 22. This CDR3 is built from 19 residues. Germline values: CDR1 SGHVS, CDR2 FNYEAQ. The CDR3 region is CASSLSGGTGTNLRNIQYF. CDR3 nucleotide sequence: TGTGCCAGCAGCCTCTCGGGGGGGACCGGGACAAACCTCAGGAACATTCAGTACTTC.

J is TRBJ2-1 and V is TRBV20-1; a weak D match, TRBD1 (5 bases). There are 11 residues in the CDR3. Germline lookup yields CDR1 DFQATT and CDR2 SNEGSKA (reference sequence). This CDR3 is CGAFSYNEQFF. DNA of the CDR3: TGCGGGGCGTTCTCCTACAATGAGCAGTTCTTC.

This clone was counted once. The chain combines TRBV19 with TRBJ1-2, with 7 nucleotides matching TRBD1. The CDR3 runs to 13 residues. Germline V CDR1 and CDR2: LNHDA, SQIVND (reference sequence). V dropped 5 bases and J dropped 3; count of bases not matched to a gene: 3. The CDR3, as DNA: TGTGCCAGTAGTGCGACAGGGTACTATGGCTACACCTTC. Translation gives CASSATGYYGYTF.

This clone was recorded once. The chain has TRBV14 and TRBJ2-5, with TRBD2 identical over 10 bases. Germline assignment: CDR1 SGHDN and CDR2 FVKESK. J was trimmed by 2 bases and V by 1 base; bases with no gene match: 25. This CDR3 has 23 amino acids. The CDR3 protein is CASSQGVFGSSGSGTGGQETQYF. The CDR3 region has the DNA TGTGCCAGCAGCCAAGGTGTATTCGGGTCTAGCGGGAGCGGAACGGGGGGACAAGAGACCCAGTACTTC.

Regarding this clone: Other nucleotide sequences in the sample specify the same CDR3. This CDR3 reads CASSPGRNEQFF. The CDR3 coding sequence is TGTGCCAGCAGCCCGGGACGCAATGAGCAGTTCTTC. The gene calls are TRBV5-6 and TRBJ2-1; D might be TRBD1 or TRBD2, each matching 5 bases. CDR3 length: 12 amino acids. Trimming took 4 bases from V and 6 from J, leaving 8 bases between them. Germline CDR1 and CDR2: SGHDT and YYEEEE.

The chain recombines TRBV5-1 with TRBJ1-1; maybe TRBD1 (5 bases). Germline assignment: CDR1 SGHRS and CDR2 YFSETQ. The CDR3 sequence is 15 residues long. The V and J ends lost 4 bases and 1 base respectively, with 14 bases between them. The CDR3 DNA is TGCGCCAGCAGCCCCTGGGGCAGCTCGAACACTGAAGCTTTCTTT. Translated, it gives CASSPWGSSNTEAFF.

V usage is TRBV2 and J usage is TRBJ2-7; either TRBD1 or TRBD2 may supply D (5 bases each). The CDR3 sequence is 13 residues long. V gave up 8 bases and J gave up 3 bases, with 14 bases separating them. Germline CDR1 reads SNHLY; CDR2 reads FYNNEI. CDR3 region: CASVGTDLYEQYF. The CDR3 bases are TGTGCCAGCGTCGGGACGGACCTCTACGAGCAGTACTTC. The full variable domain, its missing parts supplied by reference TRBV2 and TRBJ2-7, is EPEVTQTPSHQVTQMGQEVILRCVPISNHLYFYWYRQILGQKVEFLVSFYNNEISEKSEIFDDQFSVERPDGSNFTLKIRSTKLEDSAMYFCASVGTDLYEQYFGPGTRLTVT.

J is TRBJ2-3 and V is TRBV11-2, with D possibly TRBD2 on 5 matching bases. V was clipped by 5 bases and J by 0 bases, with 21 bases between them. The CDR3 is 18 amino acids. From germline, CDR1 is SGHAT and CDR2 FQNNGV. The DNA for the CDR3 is TGTGCCAGCAGCACCCGACCGGGAAGTTACCTTAGCACAGATACGCAGTATTTT. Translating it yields CASSTRPGSYLSTDTQYF.

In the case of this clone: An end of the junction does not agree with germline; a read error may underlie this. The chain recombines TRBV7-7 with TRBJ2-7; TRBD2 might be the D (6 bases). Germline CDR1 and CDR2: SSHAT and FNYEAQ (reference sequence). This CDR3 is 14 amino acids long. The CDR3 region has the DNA TGTGCTAGCAGCCTAACTCTGGGGGGCTACGAGCAGTACTTC. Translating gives CASSLTLGGYEQYF.

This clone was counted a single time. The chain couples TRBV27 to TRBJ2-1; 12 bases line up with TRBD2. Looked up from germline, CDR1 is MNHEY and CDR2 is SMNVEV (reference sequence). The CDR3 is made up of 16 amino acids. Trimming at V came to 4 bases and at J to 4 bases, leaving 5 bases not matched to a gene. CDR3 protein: CASSYLAGGDYNEQFF. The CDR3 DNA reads TGTGCCAGCAGTTACCTAGCGGGAGGGGATTACAATGAGCAGTTCTTC.

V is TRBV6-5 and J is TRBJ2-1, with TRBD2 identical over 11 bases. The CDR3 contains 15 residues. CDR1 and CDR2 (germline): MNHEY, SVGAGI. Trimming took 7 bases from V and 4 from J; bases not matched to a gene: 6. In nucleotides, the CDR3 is TGTGCCAGCACACTATTAGCGGGAGGGTACAATGAGCAGTTCTTC. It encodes CASTLLAGGYNEQFF.

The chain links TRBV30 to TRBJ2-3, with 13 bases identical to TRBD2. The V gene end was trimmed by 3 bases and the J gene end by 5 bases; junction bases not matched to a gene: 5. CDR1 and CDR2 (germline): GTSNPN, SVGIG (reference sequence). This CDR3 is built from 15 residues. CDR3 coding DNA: TGTGCCTGGAGACCGGGACTAGCGGGAAAAGATACGCAGTATTTT. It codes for CAWRPGLAGKDTQYF.

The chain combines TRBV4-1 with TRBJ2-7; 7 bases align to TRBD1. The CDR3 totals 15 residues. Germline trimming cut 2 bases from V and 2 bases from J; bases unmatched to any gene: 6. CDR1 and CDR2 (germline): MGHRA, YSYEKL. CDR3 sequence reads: CASSQIPGTAYEQYF. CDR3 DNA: TGCGCCAGCAGCCAAATACCCGGGACAGCCTACGAGCAGTACTTC.

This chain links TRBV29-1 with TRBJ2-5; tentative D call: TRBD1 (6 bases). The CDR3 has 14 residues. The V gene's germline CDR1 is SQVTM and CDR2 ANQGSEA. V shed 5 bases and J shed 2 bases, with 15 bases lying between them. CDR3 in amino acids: CSVSRLGAQETQYF. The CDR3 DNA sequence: TGCAGCGTTTCCCGCCTGGGGGCGCAAGAGACCCAGTACTTC.

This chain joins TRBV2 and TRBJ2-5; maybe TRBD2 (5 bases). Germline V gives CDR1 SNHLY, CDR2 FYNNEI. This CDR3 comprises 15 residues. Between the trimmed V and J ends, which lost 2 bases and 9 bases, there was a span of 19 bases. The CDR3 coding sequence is TGTGCCAGCAGTGAATTGTACGACGAGGGATGGGCCCAGTACTTC. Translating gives CASSELYDEGWAQYF.